This T cell receptor (beta chain) came from a study of CD8 T cells in Susac syndrome. Overall study: Patients with Susac syndrome who were sequenced included more than five with active disease and 8 or 9 in remission.

It was with random hexamers that roughly 0.45 to 1 ug RNA was reverse transcribed. The CDR3 of TCR beta was amplified by immunoSEQ multiplex PCR across 54 Vbeta and 13 Jbeta. TCRdb redid the calling of the immunoSEQ multiplex PCR reads with MiXCR, one entry per CDR3 protein. The data hold tens of thousands of distinct CDR3 sequences, with roughly 93% observed a single time. Germline assignment: CDR1 SGHTA and CDR2 FQGTGA. The CDR3 is 17 residues long. V lost 5 bases, J lost 0 bases, and 5 bases stayed unmatched. The clonotype originates from a human donor with Susac syndrome. The chain recombines TRBV7-3 with TRBJ2-3; 13 nucleotides line up with TRBD2. Sequenced: CD4+ T cells from PBMCs. The CDR3 DNA sequence: TGTGCCAGCAGCCCCAGGGGACTAGCGGGGAGCACAGATACGCAGTATTTT. Translation: CASSPRGLAGSTDTQYF.